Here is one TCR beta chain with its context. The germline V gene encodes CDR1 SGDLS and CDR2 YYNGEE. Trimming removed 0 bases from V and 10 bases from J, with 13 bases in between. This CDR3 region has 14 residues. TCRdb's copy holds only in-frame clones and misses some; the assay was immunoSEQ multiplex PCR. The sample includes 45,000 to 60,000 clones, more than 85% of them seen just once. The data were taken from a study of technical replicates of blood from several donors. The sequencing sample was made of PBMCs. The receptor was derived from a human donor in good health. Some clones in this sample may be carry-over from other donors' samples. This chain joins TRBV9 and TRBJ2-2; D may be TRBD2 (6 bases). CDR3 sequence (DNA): TGTGCCAGCAGCGTAGAGTCCTGGGGGGAGGAGCTGTTTTTT. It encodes CASSVESWGEELFF.